These T cell receptor beta chains were read from a single sample in a study of shared clonotypes between healthy human individuals. Produced via immunoSEQ multiplex PCR; TCRdb's table is partial and in-frame only. The sample lists millions of clones; approximately 94% were seen once. The sequenced sample was naive CD4+ T cells sorted from blood. The source is a man between 18 and 35 years old in good health. The CDR3 runs from the conserved cysteine through the conserved F or W. The order of the fields is D gene, V gene, J gene, clone size, CDR3 protein, CDR3 DNA. D genes are given only for firm matches. Expanded clones get a size class; other rows say once, few or many, or leave the size out.

d_gene: NA; v_gene: TRBV11-2; j_gene: TRBJ2-1; abundance: NA; CDR3aa: CASSSLTTAGPYNEQFF; CDR3nt: TGTGCCAGCAGCTCATTGACTACAGCGGGTCCCTACAATGAGCAGTTCTTC
d_gene: NA; v_gene: TRBV6-1; j_gene: TRBJ2-5; abundance: NA; CDR3aa: CASSRTLGNQETQYF; CDR3nt: TGTGCCAGCAGTCGGACACTAGGGAACCAAGAGACCCAGTACTTC
d_gene: TRBD1; v_gene: TRBV10-3; j_gene: TRBJ2-2; abundance: NA; CDR3aa: CAIMGQEMNTGELFF; CDR3nt: TGTGCCATCATGGGACAGGAGATGAACACCGGGGAGCTGTTTTTT
d_gene: NA; v_gene: TRBV29-1; j_gene: TRBJ1-2; abundance: NA; CDR3aa: CSVGSGHFGYTF; CDR3nt: TGCAGCGTTGGGTCCGGTCATTTTGGCTACACCTTC
d_gene: TRBD1; v_gene: TRBV7-2; j_gene: TRBJ1-2; abundance: NA; CDR3aa: CASSLDRGQYGYTF; CDR3nt: TGTGCCAGCAGCTTGGACAGGGGGCAGTATGGCTACACCTTC
d_gene: NA; v_gene: TRBV27; j_gene: TRBJ1-6; abundance: NA; CDR3aa: CASMPWGTVNSPLHF; CDR3nt: TGTGCCAGCATGCCCTGGGGGACGGTTAATTCACCCCTCCACTTT
d_gene: NA; v_gene: TRBV6-1; j_gene: TRBJ2-2; abundance: NA; CDR3aa: CASKTSRPNTGELFF; CDR3nt: TGTGCCAGCAAAACTAGCCGACCGAACACCGGGGAGCTGTTTTTT
d_gene: NA; v_gene: TRBV6-1; j_gene: TRBJ2-1; abundance: NA; CDR3aa: CASKLGTANEQFF; CDR3nt: TGTGCCAGCAAACTCGGGACTGCCAATGAGCAGTTCTTC
d_gene: TRBD2; v_gene: TRBV5-4; j_gene: TRBJ2-1; abundance: NA; CDR3aa: CASSDGTSSYNEQFF; CDR3nt: TGTGCCAGCAGCGACGGGACTAGCTCCTACAATGAGCAGTTCTTC
d_gene: TRBD1; v_gene: TRBV27; j_gene: TRBJ2-5; abundance: NA; CDR3aa: CASSSPKSGGNQETQYF; CDR3nt: TGTGCCAGCAGTTCCCCCAAATCAGGGGGAAACCAAGAGACCCAGTACTTC
d_gene: TRBD1; v_gene: TRBV5-6; j_gene: TRBJ1-2; abundance: NA; CDR3aa: CASSGTVLYGYTF; CDR3nt: TGTGCCAGCAGTGGGACAGTCCTCTATGGCTACACCTTC
d_gene: TRBD1; v_gene: TRBV7-9; j_gene: TRBJ2-7; abundance: NA; CDR3aa: CASSLTFATGGEQYF; CDR3nt: TGTGCCAGCAGCTTAACGTTCGCGACAGGGGGCGAGCAGTACTTC
d_gene: TRBD2; v_gene: TRBV18; j_gene: TRBJ2-2; abundance: NA; CDR3aa: CASSPPSGSTGELFF; CDR3nt: TGTGCCAGCTCACCGCCTAGCGGCTCCACCGGGGAGCTGTTTTTT
d_gene: NA; v_gene: TRBV27; j_gene: TRBJ2-2; abundance: NA; CDR3aa: CASSLIYGGGVAGELFF; CDR3nt: TGTGCCAGCAGTTTAATCTATGGGGGCGGAGTTGCCGGGGAGCTGTTTTTT
d_gene: TRBD1; v_gene: TRBV18; j_gene: TRBJ1-2; abundance: NA; CDR3aa: CASSPPSKPGGTGGYTF; CDR3nt: TGTGCCAGCTCACCACCGAGTAAGCCAGGGGGTACTGGTGGCTACACCTTC
d_gene: TRBD1; v_gene: TRBV10-2; j_gene: TRBJ1-4; abundance: NA; CDR3aa: CASSEIGTANEKLFF; CDR3nt: TGCGCCAGCAGTGAGATCGGGACAGCCAATGAAAAACTGTTTTTT
d_gene: NA; v_gene: TRBV5-8; j_gene: TRBJ1-5; abundance: NA; CDR3aa: CASSLGQQHNQPQHF; CDR3nt: TGTGCCAGCAGCTTGGGACAGCAGCACAATCAGCCCCAGCATTTT
d_gene: NA; v_gene: TRBV30; j_gene: TRBJ1-1; abundance: NA; CDR3aa: CAWSKNQYTEAFF; CDR3nt: TGTGCCTGGAGTAAAAACCAATACACTGAAGCTTTCTTT
d_gene: NA; v_gene: TRBV23-1; j_gene: TRBJ2-7; abundance: NA; CDR3aa: CASSQSGVSLRRRGYEQYF; CDR3nt: TGCGCCAGCAGTCAATCTGGGGTCTCGCTAAGAAGGCGAGGATACGAGCAGTACTTC
d_gene: NA; v_gene: TRBV4-1; j_gene: TRBJ2-4; abundance: NA; CDR3aa: CASSRTSSSEGAKNIQYF; CDR3nt: TGCGCCAGCAGCCGCACCTCCTCTAGCGAGGGAGCCAAAAACATTCAGTACTTC
d_gene: NA; v_gene: TRBV9; j_gene: TRBJ1-1; abundance: few; CDR3aa: CASSPQGNSEAFF; CDR3nt: TGTGCCAGCAGCCCCCAGGGTAACTCTGAAGCTTTCTTT
d_gene: NA; v_gene: TRBV7-2; j_gene: TRBJ2-7; abundance: NA; CDR3aa: CASSLTAKAGSYEQYF; CDR3nt: TGTGCCAGCAGCCTTACGGCGAAAGCGGGCTCCTACGAGCAGTACTTC
d_gene: NA; v_gene: TRBV19; j_gene: TRBJ1-2; abundance: NA; CDR3aa: CASSILETNYGYTF; CDR3nt: TGTGCCAGTAGTATTTTGGAGACTAACTATGGCTACACCTTC
d_gene: NA; v_gene: TRBV30; j_gene: TRBJ2-2; abundance: NA; CDR3aa: CAWRSSLYTGELFF; CDR3nt: TGTGCCTGGAGATCTAGCTTATACACCGGGGAGCTGTTTTTT
d_gene: TRBD2; v_gene: TRBV5-1; j_gene: TRBJ2-1; abundance: NA; CDR3aa: CASSAGTSGSYPEQFF; CDR3nt: TGCGCCAGCAGCGCCGGGACTAGCGGGAGTTACCCTGAGCAGTTCTTC
d_gene: NA; v_gene: TRBV18; j_gene: TRBJ2-1; abundance: NA; CDR3aa: CASSPPVGTSSNNEQFF; CDR3nt: TGTGCCAGCTCACCACCGGTTGGGACTTCATCGAACAATGAGCAGTTCTTC
d_gene: NA; v_gene: TRBV5-1; j_gene: TRBJ1-1; abundance: NA; CDR3aa: CASSLVLRDPMGYTEAFF; CDR3nt: TGCGCCAGCAGCTTGGTACTGAGGGACCCCATGGGGTACACTGAAGCTTTCTTT
d_gene: NA; v_gene: TRBV5-4; j_gene: TRBJ2-5; abundance: NA; CDR3aa: CASSLGQTQETQYF; CDR3nt: TGTGCCAGCAGCTTGGGACAGACCCAAGAGACCCAGTACTTC
d_gene: NA; v_gene: TRBV27; j_gene: TRBJ2-2; abundance: NA; CDR3aa: CARLGQKLFF; CDR3nt: TGTGCCAGGCTAGGACAGAAGCTGTTTTTT
d_gene: TRBD1; v_gene: TRBV14; j_gene: TRBJ2-7; abundance: NA; CDR3aa: CASSQLGTVYYEQYF; CDR3nt: TGTGCCAGCAGCCAACTCGGGACAGTCTACTACGAGCAGTACTTC
d_gene: NA; v_gene: TRBV9; j_gene: TRBJ1-1; abundance: NA; CDR3aa: CASSYGTGRMNTEAFF; CDR3nt: TGTGCCAGCAGTTATGGCACAGGAAGAATGAACACTGAAGCTTTCTTT
d_gene: TRBD1; v_gene: TRBV10-3; j_gene: TRBJ1-1; abundance: NA; CDR3aa: CAISDPRAGQVNTEAFF; CDR3nt: TGTGCCATCAGTGATCCTAGGGCAGGACAGGTGAACACTGAAGCTTTCTTT
d_gene: NA; v_gene: TRBV28; j_gene: TRBJ1-2; abundance: NA; CDR3aa: CASSFYLWTNYGYTF; CDR3nt: TGTGCCAGCAGTTTTTATCTGTGGACTAACTATGGCTACACCTTC
d_gene: TRBD1; v_gene: TRBV7-2; j_gene: TRBJ2-5; abundance: NA; CDR3aa: CASSLAGTATIKTQYF; CDR3nt: TGTGCCAGCAGCTTAGCAGGGACAGCCACGATTAAGACCCAGTACTTC
d_gene: NA; v_gene: TRBV18; j_gene: TRBJ1-6; abundance: few; CDR3aa: CASSLPTGEDSPLHF; CDR3nt: TGTGCCAGCTCACTCCCGACGGGGGAAGATTCACCCCTCCACTTT
d_gene: NA; v_gene: TRBV19; j_gene: TRBJ1-5; abundance: NA; CDR3aa: CASSAPRKIGGQPQHF; CDR3nt: TGTGCCAGTAGTGCACCCAGGAAGATAGGAGGACAGCCCCAGCATTTT
d_gene: NA; v_gene: TRBV19; j_gene: TRBJ2-7; abundance: NA; CDR3aa: CASSIASSYEQYF; CDR3nt: TGTGCCAGTAGTATCGCGAGCTCCTACGAGCAGTACTTC
d_gene: NA; v_gene: TRBV5-4; j_gene: TRBJ2-5; abundance: NA; CDR3aa: CASSLGGVIQETQYF; CDR3nt: TGTGCCAGCAGCTTGGGCGGGGTGATCCAAGAGACCCAGTACTTC
d_gene: TRBD2; v_gene: TRBV28; j_gene: TRBJ2-1; abundance: NA; CDR3aa: CASISVALAGGPPYNEQFF; CDR3nt: TGTGCCAGCATCTCGGTCGCTTTAGCGGGGGGCCCTCCCTACAATGAGCAGTTCTTC
d_gene: NA; v_gene: TRBV19; j_gene: TRBJ1-5; abundance: NA; CDR3aa: CASSSVSGVGQPQHF; CDR3nt: TGTGCCAGTAGTTCCGTTTCGGGGGTTGGTCAGCCCCAGCATTTT
d_gene: NA; v_gene: TRBV25-1; j_gene: TRBJ1-3; abundance: NA; CDR3aa: CASSEYQTRNTIYF; CDR3nt: TGTGCCAGCAGTGAATATCAGACACGAAACACCATATATTTT
d_gene: NA; v_gene: TRBV5-6; j_gene: TRBJ1-5; abundance: NA; CDR3aa: CASSLGGTLSNQPQHF; CDR3nt: TGTGCCAGCAGCTTGGGTGGGACTTTGAGCAATCAGCCCCAGCATTTT
d_gene: NA; v_gene: TRBV5-4; j_gene: TRBJ2-3; abundance: NA; CDR3aa: CASSLPGGPTQYF; CDR3nt: TGTGCCAGCAGCTTGCCGGGCGGTCCTACGCAGTATTTT
d_gene: NA; v_gene: TRBV6-5; j_gene: TRBJ1-2; abundance: NA; CDR3aa: CASSYSTSGGIYGYTF; CDR3nt: TGTGCCAGCAGTTATTCGACATCTGGAGGAATCTATGGCTACACCTTC
d_gene: TRBD1; v_gene: TRBV30; j_gene: TRBJ2-2; abundance: NA; CDR3aa: CAWGQDPTGELFF; CDR3nt: TGTGCCTGGGGACAGGACCCCACCGGGGAGCTGTTTTTT
d_gene: TRBD1; v_gene: TRBV7-6; j_gene: TRBJ2-5; abundance: NA; CDR3aa: CASSLYAPGQGVETQYF; CDR3nt: TGTGCCAGCAGCTTATACGCCCCTGGACAGGGTGTTGAGACCCAGTACTTC
d_gene: NA; v_gene: TRBV6-1; j_gene: TRBJ1-3; abundance: NA; CDR3aa: CASSDRGRFSGNTIYF; CDR3nt: TGTGCCAGCAGTGACCGCGGACGGTTCTCTGGAAACACCATATATTTT
d_gene: TRBD2; v_gene: TRBV7-2; j_gene: TRBJ2-3; abundance: NA; CDR3aa: CASSKLAGVGDTQYF; CDR3nt: TGTGCCAGCAGCAAACTAGCGGGAGTCGGAGATACGCAGTATTTT
d_gene: TRBD2; v_gene: TRBV30; j_gene: TRBJ2-1; abundance: NA; CDR3aa: CAWSVGGTSGPREQFF; CDR3nt: TGTGCCTGGAGTGTAGGCGGGACTAGCGGACCTCGGGAGCAGTTCTTC
d_gene: NA; v_gene: TRBV6-5; j_gene: TRBJ1-6; abundance: NA; CDR3aa: CASSSVRGGSGSPLHF; CDR3nt: TGTGCCAGCAGTTCCGTAAGGGGGGGAAGTGGTTCACCCCTCCACTTT
d_gene: NA; v_gene: TRBV6-5; j_gene: TRBJ2-7; abundance: NA; CDR3aa: CASSYGRGPYEQYF; CDR3nt: TGTGCCAGCAGTTACGGGAGAGGTCCCTACGAGCAGTACTTC
d_gene: NA; v_gene: TRBV2; j_gene: TRBJ1-5; abundance: few; CDR3aa: CASSDDGGRQPQHF; CDR3nt: TGTGCCAGCAGTGACGACGGGGGACGTCAGCCCCAGCATTTT
d_gene: NA; v_gene: TRBV10-1; j_gene: TRBJ2-7; abundance: NA; CDR3aa: CASSEYAYPYEQYF; CDR3nt: TGCGCCAGCAGTGAGTATGCCTACCCCTACGAGCAGTACTTC
d_gene: TRBD2; v_gene: TRBV4-1; j_gene: TRBJ2-2; abundance: NA; CDR3aa: CASSQAAGLAGAGATGELFF; CDR3nt: TGCGCCAGCAGCCAAGCTGCGGGACTAGCGGGAGCTGGGGCCACCGGGGAGCTGTTTTTT